The 2 T cell receptor beta chains reported below all come from one sample, sequenced in a study of memory CD4+ T cells and cytomegalovirus serostatus. Clones were read by immunoSEQ multiplex PCR, and TCRdb kept only the in-frame ones, dropping some. This table has approximately 47,000 clones, around 78% appearing once. Single viable CD3+CD4+CD8-CD45RO+ cells were sorted as the memory CD4+ T cells. The sequenced sample was memory CD4+ T cells from blood. These TCRs come from an adult in good health and CMV-seronegative.

The V call is TRBV7-2, the J call TRBJ1-6, with D uncertain. V lost 7 bases and J 7 bases, leaving 11 bases between the germline ends. Germline CDR1 SGHTA, CDR2 FQGNSA. The CDR3 runs 13 residues. The DNA of the CDR3 is TGTGCCAGCAACGTAGCGGGGAATTCACCCCTCCACTTT. It specifies CASNVAGNSPLHF. The full variable domain, its missing parts supplied by reference TRBV7-2 and TRBJ1-6, is GAGVSQSPSNKVTEKGKDVELRCDPISGHTALYWYRQSLGQGLEFLIYFQGNSAPDKSGLPSDRFSAERTGGSVSTLTIQRTQQEDSAVYLCASNVAGNSPLHFGNGTRLTVT.

This chain uses TRBV28 with TRBJ2-5; 7 nucleotides align to TRBD1. V was pared by 7 bases and J by 6 bases, with 11 bases of the junction left unmatched. CDR3 length: 14 amino acids. Looked up from germline, CDR1 is MDHEN and CDR2 is SYDVKM. The CDR3 nucleotides read TGTGCCAGCACCCCGACAGGGATCAAGAAGACCCAGTACTTC. It translates to CASTPTGIKKTQYF.